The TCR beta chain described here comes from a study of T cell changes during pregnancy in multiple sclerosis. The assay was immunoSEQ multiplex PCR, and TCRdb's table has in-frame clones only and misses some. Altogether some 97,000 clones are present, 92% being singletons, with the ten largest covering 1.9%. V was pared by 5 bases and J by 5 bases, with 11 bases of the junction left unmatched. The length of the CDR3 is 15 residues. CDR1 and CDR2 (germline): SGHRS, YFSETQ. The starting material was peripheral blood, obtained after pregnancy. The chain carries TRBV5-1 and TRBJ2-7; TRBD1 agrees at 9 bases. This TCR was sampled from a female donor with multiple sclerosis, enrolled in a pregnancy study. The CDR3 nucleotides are TGCGCCAGCAGAAATACAGGGGGCGAAATCAACGAGCAGTACTTC. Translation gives CASRNTGGEINEQYF.